These 14 T cell receptor beta chains share one sample of origin, sequenced in a study of T cell changes during pregnancy in multiple sclerosis. TCRdb's table, derived via immunoSEQ multiplex PCR, lists solely in-frame clones and lacks some. The profile shows some 60,000 clones, 80% to 95% of them singletons. The material was peripheral blood, obtained in the second trimester of pregnancy. These receptor sequences come from a female donor in good health, enrolled as a control in a pregnancy study.

This rearrangement joins TRBV7-3 to TRBJ2-2; possibly TRBD2 for D (6 bases). The V end was cut by 5 bases, the J end by 2 bases, with 15 bases between. CDR1 and CDR2 from the germline V gene are SGHTA and FQGTGA. The CDR3 is 16 residues long. In nucleotides, the CDR3 is TGTGCCAGCAGCGTGCATGCGGGGAAAAACACCGGGGAGCTGTTTTTT. Translation gives CASSVHAGKNTGELFF.

To note about this clone: This sample includes further DNA sequences coding for the same CDR3. The gene calls are TRBV7-9 and TRBJ2-4; D gene uncertain. The CDR3 runs 14 residues. The germline V and J ends were trimmed by 3 bases and 0 bases, with 6 bases remaining between them. Germline CDR1 is SEHNR and CDR2 is FQNEAQ (reference sequence). Written as DNA, the CDR3 is TGTGCCAGCAGCTTCAGCGTAGCCAAAAACATTCAGTACTTC. It codes for CASSFSVAKNIQYF.

This clone was detected only once. The chain links TRBV5-8 to TRBJ1-4, with unresolved D. Between the trimmed V and J ends, which lost 0 bases and 10 bases, there was a span of 19 bases. The CDR3 is made up of 16 amino acids. The germline V gene has CDR1 SGHTS and CDR2 YDEGEE. In DNA form, the CDR3 reads TGTGCCAGCAGCTTGGTAAGCCCACACTTGGGAGGAAAACTGTTTTTT. It is translated as CASSLVSPHLGGKLFF.

V and J are TRBV7-2 and TRBJ2-7; 8 bases match TRBD2. J lost 4 bases, V lost 5 bases, and 10 bases had no gene match. In germline, CDR1 is SGHTA, CDR2 FQGNSA. The CDR3 is 15 residues long. CDR3 in DNA: TGTGCCAGCAGCCGCCCGTCGGGGGGGATTTACGAGCAGTACTTC. It yields the protein CASSRPSGGIYEQYF.

In this sample, this clone turned up many times. V usage is TRBV19 and J usage is TRBJ1-2; perhaps TRBD1 as D (6 bases). The V end was cut by 6 bases, the J end by 8 bases, with 13 bases between. Germline CDR1 and CDR2: LNHDA and SQIVND (reference sequence). The CDR3 contains 12 residues. The CDR3 protein is CASRHRAEGYTF. The CDR3 coding sequence is TGTGCCAGTAGGCACAGGGCGGAGGGCTACACCTTC.

The rearrangement uses TRBV7-8 and TRBJ2-3; D might be TRBD2 (6 bases). Germline V gene sequence: CDR1 SGHVS, CDR2 FQNEAQ. The V and J ends lost 2 bases and 4 bases respectively, with 10 bases between them. The CDR3 loop spans 14 amino acids. CDR3 in amino acids: CASSLTPGADTQYF. In DNA form, the CDR3 reads TGTGCCAGCAGCTTAACCCCGGGGGCAGATACGCAGTATTTT.

This chain joins TRBV5-4 and TRBJ1-1; the D gene is possibly TRBD1 (5 bases). The ends were cut back, 6 bases at V and 0 bases at J, with 15 bases in the middle. The CDR3 consists of 15 residues. Germline V CDR1 and CDR2: SGHNT, YYREEE (reference sequence). The CDR3 coding sequence is TGTGCCAGCACCCGGGGGGGATTCATGAACACTGAAGCTTTCTTT. Protein sequence: CASTRGGFMNTEAFF.

The rearrangement uses TRBV27 and TRBJ1-1, with 11 bases matching TRBD1. The germline V gene has CDR1 MNHEY and CDR2 SMNVEV (reference sequence). V was pared by 5 bases and J by 3 bases, with 11 bases of the junction left unmatched. The length of the CDR3 is 17 residues. The CDR3 DNA follows: TGTGCCAGCAGTCTAAGACTGGGACAGGGGGATCACACTGAAGCTTTCTTT. The encoded protein is CASSLRLGQGDHTEAFF.

This clone came up once. The rearrangement links TRBV19 to TRBJ1-2; D uncertain. The CDR3 has 14 amino acids. From germline, CDR1 is LNHDA and CDR2 SQIVND (reference sequence). V was pared by 6 bases and J by 8 bases, with 19 bases between. The chain's CDR3 is CASSLGVSPRGYTF. The DNA for the CDR3 is TGTGCCAGTAGCCTCGGAGTTAGCCCGCGAGGCTACACCTTC.

The rearrangement links TRBV9 to TRBJ2-7, with 7 bases aligning to TRBD2. The germline CDR1 and CDR2 sequences are SGDLS and YYNGEE. The CDR3 is 15 amino acids. Losses at the gene ends were 1 base for V and 0 bases for J; bases not matched to a gene: 4. The CDR3 reads CASSVTGEGSYEQYF. The CDR3 nucleotides are TGTGCCAGCAGCGTAACCGGGGAGGGCTCCTACGAGCAGTACTTC. Using reference TRBV9 and TRBJ2-7 for the parts outside the CDR3, the full variable domain is DSGVTQTPKHLITATGQRVTLRCSPRSGDLSVYWYQQSLDQGLQFLIQYYNGEERAKGNILERFSAQQFPDLHSELNLSSLELGDSALYFCASSVTGEGSYEQYFGPGTRLTVT.

For the CDR3, the DNA is TGTGCCACTAAGAGCTTCGGGACAGATAGCACAGATACGCAGTATTTT. Amino acids: CATKSFGTDSTDTQYF. The chain uses TRBV10-3 and TRBJ2-3; 7 positions agree with TRBD1. From germline, CDR1 is ENHRY and CDR2 SYGVKD. CDR3 length: 16 amino acids. With V trimmed by 10 bases and J by 0 bases, 13 bases remained unmatched.

This sequence joins TRBV7-9 and TRBJ2-4, with a weak D call TRBD1 (5 bases). V was clipped by 3 bases and J by 2 bases, with 11 bases between them. The length of the CDR3 is 15 residues. Germline-derived CDR1 and CDR2 are SEHNR and FQNEAQ (reference sequence). CDR3 DNA: TGTGCCAGCAGCTTTCAGGGTGCGTCCAAAAACATTCAGTACTTC. This codes for CASSFQGASKNIQYF.

This chain connects TRBV28 to TRBJ2-1, with 10 bases matching TRBD2. With 5 bases clipped from V and 7 bases from J, the junction kept 8 bases outside the gene matches. There are 15 residues in the CDR3. CDR1 is MDHEN and CDR2 is SYDVKM in the germline V gene. The CDR3 DNA reads as TGTGCCAGCAGTGAAACAGCGGGGGGGCCGAATGAGCAGTTCTTC. It codes for CASSETAGGPNEQFF.

The V gene is TRBV7-9, the J gene TRBJ2-7, with 9 bases matching TRBD2. Trimming took 5 bases from V and 0 from J; bases not matched to a gene: 8. The V gene's germline CDR1 is SEHNR and CDR2 FQNEAQ (reference sequence). The CDR3 spans 16 residues. The CDR3 nucleotides are TGTGCCAGCAGCAGCACGGGACTAGCAATCTCCTACGAGCAGTACTTC. Amino acid sequence: CASSSTGLAISYEQYF. The full variable domain, completed using reference TRBV7-9 and TRBJ2-7, is DTGVSQNPRHKITKRGQNVTFRCDPISEHNRLYWYRQTLGQGPEFLTYFQNEAQLEKSRLLSDRFSAERPKGSFSTLEIQRTEQGDSAMYLCASSSTGLAISYEQYFGPGTRLTVT.